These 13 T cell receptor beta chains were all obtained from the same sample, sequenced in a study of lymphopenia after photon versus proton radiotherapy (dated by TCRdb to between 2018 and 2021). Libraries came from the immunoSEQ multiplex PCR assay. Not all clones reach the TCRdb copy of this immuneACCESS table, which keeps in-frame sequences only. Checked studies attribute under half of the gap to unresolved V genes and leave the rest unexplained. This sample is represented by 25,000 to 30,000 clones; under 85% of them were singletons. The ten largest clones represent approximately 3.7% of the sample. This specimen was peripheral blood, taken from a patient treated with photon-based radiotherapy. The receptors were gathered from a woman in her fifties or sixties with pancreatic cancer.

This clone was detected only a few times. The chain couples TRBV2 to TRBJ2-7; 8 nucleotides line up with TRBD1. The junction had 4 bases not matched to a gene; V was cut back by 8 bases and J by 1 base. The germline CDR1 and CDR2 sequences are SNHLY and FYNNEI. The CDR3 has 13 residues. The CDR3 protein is CASGTGISYEQYF. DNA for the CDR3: TGTGCCAGCGGGACAGGAATATCCTACGAGCAGTACTTC.

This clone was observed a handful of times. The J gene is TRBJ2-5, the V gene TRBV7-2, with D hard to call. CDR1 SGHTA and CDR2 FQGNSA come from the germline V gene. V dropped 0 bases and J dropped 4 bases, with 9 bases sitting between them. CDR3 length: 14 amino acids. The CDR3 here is CASSLAGPSETQYF. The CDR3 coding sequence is TGTGCCAGCAGCTTAGCGGGTCCCTCAGAGACCCAGTACTTC.

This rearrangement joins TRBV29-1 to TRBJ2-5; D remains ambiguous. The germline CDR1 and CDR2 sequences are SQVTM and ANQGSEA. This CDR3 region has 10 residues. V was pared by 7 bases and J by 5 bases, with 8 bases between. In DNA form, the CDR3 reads TGCAGCGGGAGATTGGAGACCCAGTACTTC. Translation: CSGRLETQYF. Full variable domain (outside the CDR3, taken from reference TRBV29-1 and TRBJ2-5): SAVISQKPSRDICQRGTSLTIQCQVDSQVTMMFWYRQQPGQSLTLIATANQGSEATYESGFVIDKFPISRPNLTFSTLTVSNMSPEDSSIYLCSGRLETQYFGPGTRLLVL.

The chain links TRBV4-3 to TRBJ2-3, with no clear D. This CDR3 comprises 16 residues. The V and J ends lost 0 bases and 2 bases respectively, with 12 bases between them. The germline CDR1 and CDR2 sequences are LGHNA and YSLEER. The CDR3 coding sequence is TGCGCCAGCAGCCAAGACTCGCCCGGTGACACAGATACGCAGTATTTT. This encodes CASSQDSPGDTDTQYF.

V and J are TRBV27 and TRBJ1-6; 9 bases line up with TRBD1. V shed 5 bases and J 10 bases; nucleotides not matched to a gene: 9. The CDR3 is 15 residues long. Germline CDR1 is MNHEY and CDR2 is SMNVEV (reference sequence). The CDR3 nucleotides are TGTGCCAGCAGTGCGGGGACAGGGCACGGCTCACCCCTCCACTTT. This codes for CASSAGTGHGSPLHF.

As DNA, the CDR3 is TGCGCCAGCAGCTTGGGTTTTGGGGGAACCCCCTACACCTTC. Residues: CASSLGFGGTPYTF. J is TRBJ1-2 and V is TRBV5-1, with D tentatively TRBD1 (5 bases). Deletions cut 0 bases from V and 10 bases from J, with 16 bases between. The CDR3 is made up of 14 amino acids. Germline assignment: CDR1 SGHRS and CDR2 YFSETQ.

CDR3: CSSQGAPNEKLFF. DNA for the CDR3: TGCAGCAGTCAGGGGGCGCCTAATGAAAAACTGTTTTTT. The rearrangement uses TRBV29-1 and TRBJ1-4, with 8 bases aligning to TRBD1. Germline V gene data show CDR1 as SQVTM and CDR2 as ANQGSEA. This CDR3 contains 13 residues. The junction had 5 bases not matched to a gene; V was cut back by 8 bases and J by 3 bases.

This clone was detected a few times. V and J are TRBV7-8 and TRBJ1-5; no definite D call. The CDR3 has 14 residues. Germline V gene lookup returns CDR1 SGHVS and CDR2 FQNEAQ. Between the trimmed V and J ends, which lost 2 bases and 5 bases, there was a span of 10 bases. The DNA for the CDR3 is TGTGCCAGCAGCTTAAAGACACCCGATCAGCCCCAGCATTTT. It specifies CASSLKTPDQPQHF.

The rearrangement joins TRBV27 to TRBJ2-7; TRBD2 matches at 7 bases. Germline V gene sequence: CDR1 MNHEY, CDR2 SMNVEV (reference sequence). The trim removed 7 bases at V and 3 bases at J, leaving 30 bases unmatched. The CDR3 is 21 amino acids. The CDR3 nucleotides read TGTGCCAGCACCCCCGGGACTAATTTTATAGATGTGGCCGTGTGGCGCTACGAGCAGTACTTC. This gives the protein CASTPGTNFIDVAVWRYEQYF.

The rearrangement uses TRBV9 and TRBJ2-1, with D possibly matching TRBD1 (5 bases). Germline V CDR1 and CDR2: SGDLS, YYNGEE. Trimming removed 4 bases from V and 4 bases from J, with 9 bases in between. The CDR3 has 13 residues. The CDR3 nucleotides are TGTGCCAGCAGCTTGGACATTTACAATGAGCAGTTCTTC. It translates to CASSLDIYNEQFF.

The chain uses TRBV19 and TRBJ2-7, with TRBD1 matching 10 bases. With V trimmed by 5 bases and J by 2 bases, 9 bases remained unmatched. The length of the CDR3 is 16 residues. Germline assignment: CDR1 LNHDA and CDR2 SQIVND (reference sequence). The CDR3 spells CASSGRQGANPYEQYF. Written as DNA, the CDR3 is TGTGCCAGTAGTGGACGACAGGGGGCAAATCCCTACGAGCAGTACTTC.

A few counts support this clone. CDR3 in DNA: TGTGCCAGCAGCTCGAGCGGGAGCGGACCAGATACGCAGTATTTT. Translated: CASSSSGSGPDTQYF. The chain couples TRBV7-9 to TRBJ2-3; 8 bases line up with TRBD2. The trim removed 4 bases at V and 4 bases at J, leaving 7 bases unmatched. Per germline, CDR1 SEHNR and CDR2 FQNEAQ (reference sequence). There are 15 residues in the CDR3.

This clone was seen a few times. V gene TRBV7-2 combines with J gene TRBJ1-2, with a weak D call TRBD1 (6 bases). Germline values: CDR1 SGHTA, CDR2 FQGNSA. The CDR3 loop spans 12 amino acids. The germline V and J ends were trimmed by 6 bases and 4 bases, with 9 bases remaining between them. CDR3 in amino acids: CASRQGAYGYTF. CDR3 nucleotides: TGTGCCAGCAGACAGGGAGCCTATGGCTACACCTTC.